The 26 T cell receptor beta chains reported below all come from one sample, sequenced in a study of blood T cell repertoires in COVID-19. Repertoires were generated with immunoSEQ multiplex PCR, while TCRdb's copy carries only in-frame clones and drops some. The table records 70,000 to 95,000 clones, roughly 82% of them present only once. Sequencing input: peripheral blood. These TCRs come from a human donor in a cohort sampled during active COVID-19.

The V and J genes are TRBV9 and TRBJ1-2; D is unclear. V was pared by 4 bases and J by 8 bases, with 12 bases between. CDR3 length: 12 amino acids. Germline CDR1 is SGDLS and CDR2 is YYNGEE. Written as DNA, the CDR3 is TGTGCCAGCAGCCGGTTAGACGGGGGCTACACCTTC. As protein: CASSRLDGGYTF.

The chain recombines TRBV6-5 with TRBJ1-3; a weak D match, TRBD1 (6 bases). Trimming took off 4 bases at V and 4 bases at J, with 14 bases between the two ends. This CDR3 spans 15 amino acids. Germline V gene sequence: CDR1 MNHEY, CDR2 SVGAGI. In DNA form, the CDR3 reads TGTGCCAGCAGTTCGTTAACAGGGTCCGGAAACACCATATATTTT. It codes for CASSSLTGSGNTIYF.

The J gene is TRBJ2-5, the V gene TRBV28, with TRBD1 matching 8 bases. The length of the CDR3 is 13 residues. Germline CDR1 is MDHEN and CDR2 is SYDVKM. Trimming removed 10 bases from V and 5 bases from J; junction bases left unmatched: 9. CDR3 in amino acids: CATISQGVETQYF. As DNA, the CDR3 is TGTGCCACCATTTCACAGGGGGTCGAGACCCAGTACTTC.

The V call is TRBV3-1 (or the pseudogene TRBV3-2), the J call TRBJ1-3; D is undetermined. The V end was cut by 0 bases, the J end by 4 bases, with 13 bases between. Germline V gene data show CDR1 as LGHDT and CDR2 as YNNKEL (reference sequence). The length of the CDR3 is 16 residues. The CDR3 protein is CASSQDRGFRGNTIYF. For the CDR3, the DNA is TGTGCCAGCAGCCAAGATCGGGGATTTAGGGGAAACACCATATATTTT.

This clone showed up many times. For the CDR3, the DNA is TGTGCCAGCAGCCGGACAGGGTACGAGCAGTACTTC. Translated, it gives CASSRTGYEQYF. The rearrangement links TRBV12-3 or TRBV12-4 to TRBJ2-7, with TRBD1 matching over 8 bases. After removal of 6 bases from V and 4 bases from J, the junction contained 2 bases not matched to a gene. This CDR3 region has 12 residues.

The gene calls are TRBV19 and TRBJ1-3; possibly TRBD1 for D (5 bases). The CDR3 sequence is 16 residues long. Germline values: CDR1 LNHDA, CDR2 SQIVND (reference sequence). V was shortened by 7 bases and J by 0 bases, with 16 bases between the two germline ends. The CDR3 protein is CASKRWDGSSGNTIYF. Written as DNA, the CDR3 is TGTGCCAGTAAAAGATGGGACGGGAGCTCTGGAAACACCATATATTTT.

The CDR3 sequence: CASSPQGAPLETQYF. DNA for the CDR3: TGTGCCAGCTCACCCCAGGGGGCGCCTCTTGAGACCCAGTACTTC. The chain couples TRBV18 to TRBJ2-5; 8 bases align to TRBD1. Germline loops: CDR1 KGHSH, CDR2 LQKENI. The length of the CDR3 is 15 residues. J gave up 5 bases and V 3 bases, and 8 bases lay outside the gene matches.

This chain uses TRBV7-9 with TRBJ2-1; perhaps TRBD2 as D (7 bases). Trimming took 2 bases from V and 8 from J, leaving 13 bases between them. The CDR3 sequence is 14 residues long. Germline V lookup: CDR1 SEHNR, CDR2 FQNEAQ (reference sequence). CDR3 region: CASSLLEGGHEQFF. The DNA for the CDR3 is TGTGCCAGCAGCTTATTGGAGGGGGGGCATGAGCAGTTCTTC.

V gene TRBV7-2 combines with J gene TRBJ2-7; 9 nucleotides align to TRBD2. Germline V CDR1 and CDR2: SGHTA, FQGNSA. The V segment lost 3 bases and the J segment 6 bases; nucleotides outside the gene matches: 9. This CDR3 is built from 15 residues. CDR3 nucleotide sequence: TGTGCCAGCAGCTTGAGGCGGGGGGGAGAGGTCGAGCAGTACTTC. Protein: CASSLRRGGEVEQYF.

The chain recombines TRBV4-1 with TRBJ2-1; 7 bases line up with TRBD2. Unmatched junction bases numbered 3, after V lost 1 base and J lost 6 bases. Germline V lookup: CDR1 MGHRA, CDR2 YSYEKL. The length of the CDR3 is 14 residues. For the CDR3, the DNA is TGCGCCAGCAGCCAAGTATGGGGGGGCAATGAGCAGTTCTTC. It is translated as CASSQVWGGNEQFF.

The chain links TRBV3-1 (or the pseudogene TRBV3-2) to TRBJ2-3, with 10 bases identical to TRBD1. With V trimmed by 1 base and J by 6 bases, 7 bases remained unmatched. There are 16 residues in the CDR3. Germline V gene sequence: CDR1 LGHDT, CDR2 YNNKEL (reference sequence). The CDR3 spells CASSQVLGQGWDTQYF. The CDR3 DNA reads as TGTGCCAGCAGCCAAGTTCTGGGACAGGGGTGGGATACGCAGTATTTT.

The CDR3 nucleotides are TGCGCCAGCAGCCAAGATCAACGGGACCAAGAGACCCAGTACTTC. The encoded protein is CASSQDQRDQETQYF. This chain connects TRBV4-1 to TRBJ2-5; D gene ambiguous. The germline V gene has CDR1 MGHRA and CDR2 YSYEKL. Trimming cost V 0 bases and J 0 bases, with 8 bases left between them. The CDR3 runs 15 residues.

V is TRBV2 and J is TRBJ1-2; the D gene is possibly TRBD1 (5 bases). The germline V gene has CDR1 SNHLY and CDR2 FYNNEI. V lost 5 bases to trimming and J lost 7 bases, with 14 bases between them. The CDR3 contains 13 residues. CDR3: CASSSRAGFGYTF. CDR3 nucleotide sequence: TGTGCCAGCAGTTCTCGAGCAGGGTTTGGCTACACCTTC.

CDR3 loop: CASSAEQGGDIQYF. The DNA of the CDR3 is TGTGCCAGCAGTGCGGAACAGGGTGGCGACATTCAGTACTTC. V and J are TRBV2 and TRBJ2-4, with a possible D match to TRBD1 (6 bases). The CDR3 length is 14 residues. Germline CDR1 and CDR2: SNHLY and FYNNEI. Trimming pared 4 bases from V and 8 bases from J, leaving 15 bases between.

V is TRBV5-4 and J is TRBJ1-1; weak D call: TRBD1 (6 bases). Germline loops: CDR1 SGHNT, CDR2 YYREEE (reference sequence). With 2 bases removed from V and 7 bases from J, the gap between germline ends came to 12 bases. The CDR3 covers 13 residues. The CDR3 sequence: CASSFSRGGEAFF. The CDR3 DNA reads as TGTGCCAGCAGCTTTAGTAGGGGGGGTGAAGCTTTCTTT. The whole variable domain, remainder taken from reference TRBV5-4 and TRBJ1-1, is ETGVTQSPTHLIKTRGQQVTLRCSSQSGHNTVSWYQQALGQGPQFIFQYYREEENGRGNFPPRFSGLQFPNYSSELNVNALELDDSALYLCASSFSRGGEAFFGQGTRLTVV.

The chain uses TRBV2 and TRBJ2-7, with TRBD1 matching 7 bases. CDR1 and CDR2 from the germline V gene are SNHLY and FYNNEI. Trimming at V came to 2 bases and at J to 3 bases, leaving 7 bases not matched to a gene. The CDR3 has 15 residues. CDR3: CASSELLGQNYEQYF. The CDR3, as DNA: TGTGCCAGCAGTGAATTATTGGGACAGAACTACGAGCAGTACTTC.

The genes are TRBV5-4 and TRBJ2-5; 16 bases are a match to TRBD2. The CDR3 has 19 residues. Germline V gene sequence: CDR1 SGHNT, CDR2 YYREEE (reference sequence). V shed 2 bases and J 2 bases; nucleotides not matched to a gene: 9. The CDR3 spells CASSLGTSGGAGGQETQYF. CDR3 sequence (DNA): TGTGCCAGCAGCTTAGGGACTAGCGGGGGGGCGGGAGGACAAGAGACCCAGTACTTC.

V gene TRBV5-1 combines with J gene TRBJ1-2; possibly TRBD1 for D (6 bases). Germline V gene sequence: CDR1 SGHRS, CDR2 YFSETQ. The CDR3 runs to 15 residues. V gave up 0 bases and J gave up 4 bases, with 13 bases separating them. The CDR3 spells CASSLGGLLGYGYTF. The CDR3 coding sequence is TGCGCCAGCAGCTTGGGGGGGCTCCTGGGCTATGGCTACACCTTC.

The chain has TRBV7-2 and TRBJ1-2; tentatively, D is TRBD1 (5 bases). Germline-derived CDR1 and CDR2 are SGHTA and FQGNSA. The CDR3 is 15 amino acids. Trimming pared 5 bases from V and 7 bases from J, leaving 20 bases between. CDR3 nucleotide sequence: TGTGCCAGCAGCATCTCTGGGGCGTATATTTTTGGCTACACCTTC. Translation gives CASSISGAYIFGYTF. Combining the CDR3 with reference TRBV7-2 and TRBJ1-2 gives the whole variable domain GAGVSQSPSNKVTEKGKDVELRCDPISGHTALYWYRQSLGQGLEFLIYFQGNSAPDKSGLPSDRFSAERTGGSVSTLTIQRTQQEDSAVYLCASSISGAYIFGYTFGSGTRLTVV.

This rearrangement joins TRBV30 to TRBJ2-7; weak D call: TRBD2 (6 bases). Germline V gene lookup returns CDR1 GTSNPN and CDR2 SVGIG (reference sequence). Trimming left V 5 bases short and J 3 bases short, with 17 bases between. CDR3 length: 14 residues. The CDR3 loop is CAWGGVEGSYEQYF. CDR3 nucleotide sequence: TGTGCCTGGGGAGGGGTAGAGGGAAGCTACGAGCAGTACTTC.

The chain carries TRBV4-2 and TRBJ2-5; 10 bases align to TRBD2. The CDR3 extends over 16 amino acids. V was pared by 3 bases and J by 3 bases, with 7 bases of the junction left unmatched. Germline CDR1 LGHNA, CDR2 YNFKEQ. The DNA for the CDR3 is TGTGCCAGCAGCCAGCATAGCGGGGGGACTAAAGAGACCCAGTACTTC. Its translation is CASSQHSGGTKETQYF.

V and J are TRBV7-3 and TRBJ2-1, with D perhaps matching TRBD1 (6 bases). The CDR3 length is 15 residues. CDR1 SGHTA and CDR2 FQGTGA come from the germline V gene. V lost 5 bases and J 6 bases, leaving 17 bases between the germline ends. CDR3 coding DNA: TGTGCCAGCAGCCCAACCGGGACAAGGGCCAATGAGCAGTTCTTC. Translating gives CASSPTGTRANEQFF. The variable domain in full, with the rest retrieved from reference TRBV7-3 and TRBJ2-1, is GAGVSQTPSNKVTEKGKYVELRCDPISGHTALYWYRQSLGQGPEFLIYFQGTGAADDSGLPNDRFFAVRPEGSVSTLKIQRTERGDSAVYLCASSPTGTRANEQFFGPGTRLTVL.

V usage is TRBV19 and J usage is TRBJ1-4; 11 bases agree with TRBD1. This CDR3 has 16 amino acids. The germline gives CDR1 LNHDA, CDR2 SQIVND (reference sequence). The J segment lost 0 bases and the V segment lost 6 bases, leaving 3 bases of the junction unmatched. CDR3 protein: CASRDRGPATNEKLFF. The CDR3 region has the DNA TGTGCCAGTAGGGACAGGGGGCCGGCAACTAATGAAAAACTGTTTTTT.

V usage is TRBV28 and J usage is TRBJ1-3, with D possibly matching TRBD1 (6 bases). This CDR3 contains 14 residues. Per the germline V gene, CDR1 is MDHEN and CDR2 is SYDVKM. V lost 3 bases, J lost 5 bases, and 11 bases lay in between. This CDR3 reads CASSLGHPRNTIYF. The CDR3 DNA reads as TGTGCCAGCAGTTTGGGACACCCTAGAAACACCATATATTTT.

This clone was detected only once. The rearrangement links TRBV6-5 to TRBJ1-1; 8 bases map to TRBD1. V trimming: 5 bases; J trimming: 2 bases; junction bases outside the gene matches: 4. From germline, CDR1 is MNHEY and CDR2 SVGAGI. The CDR3 loop spans 14 amino acids. Here the CDR3 DNA reads TGTGCCAGCAGTACTGACAGGGGAAACACTGAAGCTTTCTTT. Its protein is CASSTDRGNTEAFF.

The chain is built from TRBV15 and TRBJ2-7; 7 nucleotides align to TRBD1. Germline trimming cut 2 bases from V and 3 bases from J; bases unmatched to any gene: 7. The CDR3 spans 15 residues. Per germline, CDR1 LNHNV and CDR2 YYDKDF (reference sequence). The CDR3 DNA follows: TGTGCCACCAGCAGAACCCGGGACAGTTTCTACGAGCAGTACTTC. Translation: CATSRTRDSFYEQYF.